These 5 T cell receptor beta chains originate from one sample sequenced in a study of blood T cells in healthy people across ages. It was with a sample-barcoded 5' primer and a J-beta primer mix that a second PCR of about 6 to 12 cycles was run. TCRdb used MiXCR to reprocess the 5' RACE reads, holding one entry per CDR3 protein. The sample contains about 1.5 million distinct CDR3 sequences, 35% to 45% of which appear only once. The sample consisted of blood. Every receptor here comes from a woman aged 18-29 years in good health.

The V and J genes are TRBV4-1 and TRBJ1-1; D is uncertain. The CDR3 sequence is 16 residues long. Trimming shortened V by 0 bases and J by 1 base, and 12 bases separated the two germline ends. Germline-derived CDR1 and CDR2 are MGHRA and YSYEKL. CDR3 nucleotide sequence: TGCGCCAGCAGCCAAGATACCGGCGGTCCGAACACTGAAGCTTTCTTT. This codes for CASSQDTGGPNTEAFF.

V is TRBV24-1 and J is TRBJ2-3; the D gene could be TRBD1 or TRBD2 (7 bases each). The CDR3 extends over 14 amino acids. Per the germline V gene, CDR1 is KGHDR and CDR2 is SFDVKD. V was pared by 6 bases and J by 6 bases, with 15 bases between. CDR3 coding DNA: TGTGCCACCAGTCGCAACCAGGGGGGGGATACGCAGTATTTT. Translating it yields CATSRNQGGDTQYF.

This clonotype was recorded a few times. V and J are TRBV20-1 and TRBJ1-2, with TRBD1 identical over 10 bases. The CDR3 runs to 14 residues. After removal of 4 bases from V and 5 bases from J, the junction contained 7 bases not matched to a gene. Germline values: CDR1 DFQATT, CDR2 SNEGSKA (reference sequence). Here the CDR3 DNA reads TGCAGTGCTACTTCCGGGACAGGGGTGTATGGCTACACCTTC. Translated, it gives CSATSGTGVYGYTF.

This clonotype was detected only a few times. The chain uses TRBV7-2 and TRBJ1-2; D may be TRBD1 (5 bases). CDR1 and CDR2 from the germline V gene are SGHTA and FQGNSA. Trimming took 0 bases from V and 2 from J, leaving 13 bases between them. This CDR3 has 16 amino acids. In nucleotides, the CDR3 is TGTGCCAGCAGCTTAGCGCCCCCGGGGCGGAACTATGGCTACACCTTC. Its translation: CASSLAPPGRNYGYTF. The full variable domain, its missing parts supplied by reference TRBV7-2 and TRBJ1-2, is GAGVSQSPSNKVTEKGKDVELRCDPISGHTALYWYRQSLGQGLEFLIYFQGNSAPDKSGLPSDRFSAERTGGSVSTLTIQRTQQEDSAVYLCASSLAPPGRNYGYTFGSGTRLTVV.

This rearrangement joins TRBV2 to TRBJ1-6, with TRBD1 as a possible D gene (5 bases). V was trimmed by 1 base and J by 5 bases, leaving 9 bases between them. The CDR3 totals 15 residues. Germline loops: CDR1 SNHLY, CDR2 FYNNEI. CDR3 sequence reads: CASSEEGTNNSPLHF. CDR3 nucleotides: TGTGCCAGCAGTGAAGAGGGGACGAATAATTCACCCCTCCACTTT.